A single T cell receptor beta chain is shown here with its context. This record belongs to a study of blood T cell repertoires in COVID-19. For the study at large: Acute and convalescent COVID-19 specimens originated in the United States, Italy and Spain.

Using immunoSEQ multiplex PCR, the repertoire was profiled, and TCRdb retains in-frame clones only, with some absent. The data hold about 20,000 clones, with about nine tenths observed a single time. The CDR3 runs 13 residues. The V end lost 2 bases, the J end lost 6 bases, and 7 bases lay between the germline ends. Germline CDR1 and CDR2: MNHNS and SASEGT. The chain uses TRBV6-1 and TRBJ2-2; D gene unclear. The sample consisted of peripheral blood. The TCR originated in a human donor in a cohort sampled during active COVID-19. Here the CDR3 reads CASSELQSGELFF. In DNA, the CDR3 is TGTGCCAGCAGTGAATTACAGTCCGGGGAGCTGTTTTTT.